What follows are 30 T cell receptor beta chains derived from one specimen sequenced in a study of human T cells and chemical hapten exposure (dated by TCRdb to 2020 to 2022). Libraries were built with RACE. Sequencing was performed on a NextSeq 500. TCRdb reprocessing: public reads trimmed at Q25 with fastp, clones called with MiXCR, in-frame beta chains kept. Each entry merges the rows of one CDR3 protein and shows their most common DNA and genes. The sample table holds about 60,000 distinct CDR3 sequences, of which 9% to 9.5% were seen once. The top ten constitute roughly 15% of the sample. The time point label of this sample denotes: patch test 1, 2 weeks after DPC sensitization. The sample's treatment or condition label, decoded: therapeutic diphenylcyclopropenone sensitization with weekly scalp DPC. Sequenced here: whole blood, sampled in connection with sensitization to the hapten diphenylcyclopropenone (DPC). The receptors were gathered from a woman in her forties with alopecia areata. Some clones in this sample may be carry-over from other donors' samples.

A few counts support this clonotype. The chain recombines TRBV7-2 with TRBJ2-5; 11 bases fit TRBD2. From germline, CDR1 is SGHTA and CDR2 FQGNSA. Germline trimming cut 1 base from V and 1 base from J; bases unmatched to any gene: 5. The CDR3 spans 17 residues. The CDR3 sequence is CASSLGLAGTAQETQYF. The CDR3 bases are TGTGCCAGCAGCTTAGGACTAGCGGGGACGGCCCAAGAGACCCAGTACTTC.

The genes are TRBV29-1 and TRBJ1-1; TRBD1 is a possible D gene (6 bases). The germline gives CDR1 SQVTM, CDR2 ANQGSEA. The CDR3 spans 12 residues. V lost 1 base and J lost 5, with 8 bases in between. The CDR3 sequence is CSVEVQGTEAFF. The CDR3 nucleotides read TGCAGCGTTGAAGTTCAGGGGACTGAAGCTTTCTTT.

This clonotype has only a few counts. The rearrangement links TRBV28 to TRBJ1-2, with D perhaps matching TRBD1 (5 bases). The CDR3 length is 13 residues. The ends were cut back, 2 bases at V and 5 bases at J, with 9 bases in the middle. Germline CDR1 and CDR2: MDHEN and SYDVKM. CDR3 DNA sequence: TGTGCCAGCAGTTTAACATCAGGGTATGGCTACACCTTC. Protein product: CASSLTSGYGYTF.

This clonotype was recorded many times. The V gene is TRBV29-1, the J gene TRBJ2-7; D is undetermined. Germline loops: CDR1 SQVTM, CDR2 ANQGSEA. This CDR3 has 13 residues. V lost 1 base to trimming and J lost 4 bases, with 11 bases between them. This chain's CDR3 is CSVEVTPGYEQYF. Written as DNA, the CDR3 is TGCAGCGTTGAAGTTACTCCCGGATACGAGCAGTACTTC.

The chain has TRBV4-3 and TRBJ2-1; 8 bases match TRBD2. The CDR3 extends over 18 amino acids. The J segment lost 0 bases and the V segment lost 0 bases, leaving 7 bases of the junction unmatched. The germline gives CDR1 LGHNA, CDR2 YSLEER. Written as DNA, the CDR3 is TGCGCCAGCAGCCAAGAGACCGCAACTAGCGGCTCCTACAATGAGCAGTTCTTC. Translation: CASSQETATSGSYNEQFF.

This clonotype was observed at least ten times. The gene calls are TRBV3-1 and TRBJ2-7; a possible D gene is TRBD1 (6 bases). V gave up 3 bases and J gave up 3 bases, with 9 bases separating them. The CDR3 consists of 13 residues. Germline values: CDR1 LGHDT, CDR2 YNNKEL (reference sequence). The CDR3: CASSHGQSYEQYF. The DNA of the CDR3 is TGTGCCAGCAGCCACGGACAGAGCTACGAGCAGTACTTC.

This clonotype was counted at least ten times. This chain connects TRBV12-3 or TRBV12-4 to TRBJ1-3; no clear D gene. CDR3 length equals 16 residues. V was trimmed by 6 bases and J by 4 bases, leaving 19 bases between them. The CDR3 nucleotides read TGTGCCAGCAGCCATAAAAGCGTCGACCTGGGAAACACCATATATTTT. The encoded protein is CASSHKSVDLGNTIYF.

This clonotype was picked up many times. The rearrangement uses TRBV3-1 and TRBJ1-5; D not certain. Trimming shortened V by 1 base and J by 0 bases, and 7 bases separated the two germline ends. The V gene's germline CDR1 is LGHDT and CDR2 YNNKEL (reference sequence). The CDR3 covers 15 residues. The DNA of the CDR3 is TGTGCCAGCAGCCAAGGGGGTTCTAGCAATCAGCCCCAGCATTTT. Protein product: CASSQGGSSNQPQHF.

This clonotype has a count of ten or more. The V and J genes are TRBV4-3 and TRBJ2-3; 7 bases are a match to TRBD1. Per the germline V gene, CDR1 is LGHNA and CDR2 is YSLEER. The CDR3 consists of 18 residues. V lost 2 bases, J lost 4 bases, and 15 bases stayed unmatched. CDR3 loop: CASSQPTEIRQGADTQYF. The DNA of the CDR3 is TGCGCCAGCAGCCAACCCACAGAGATAAGACAGGGAGCAGATACGCAGTATTTT.

This clonotype appeared many times. This chain links TRBV3-1 with TRBJ1-2; D uncertain. The CDR3 is 12 amino acids. V lost 0 bases and J 8 bases, leaving 7 bases between the germline ends. Germline CDR1 is LGHDT and CDR2 is YNNKEL (reference sequence). CDR3 region: CASSQDRRGYTF. As DNA, the CDR3 is TGTGCCAGCAGCCAAGATCGACGGGGCTACACCTTC.

This clonotype was detected only a few times. V is TRBV6-5 and J is TRBJ1-1; perhaps TRBD1 as D (6 bases). The CDR3 is 14 amino acids. In germline, CDR1 is MNHEY, CDR2 SVGAGI. The V gene lost 5 bases and the J gene lost 3 bases, with 13 bases spanning the gap. In DNA, the CDR3 is TGTGCCAGCAGTGGAGGGGGGCGAGACACTGAAGCTTTCTTT. This gives the protein CASSGGGRDTEAFF.

The sample holds many counts of this clonotype. This rearrangement joins TRBV12-3 or TRBV12-4 to TRBJ1-1, with D hard to call. Trimming took off 1 base at V and 5 bases at J, with 8 bases between the two ends. The CDR3 is 13 residues long. CDR3 DNA: TGTGCCAGCAGTTTAGACCTGGGGACTGAAGCTTTCTTT. This codes for CASSLDLGTEAFF.

This clonotype was picked up many times. The rearrangement links TRBV5-6 to TRBJ2-3; tentative D call: TRBD1 (6 bases). Germline-derived CDR1 and CDR2 are SGHDT and YYEEEE. The CDR3 sequence is 14 residues long. Trimming cost V 7 bases and J 2 bases, with 14 bases left between them. This chain's CDR3 is CASGVDRITDTQYF. The CDR3 DNA sequence: TGTGCCAGCGGAGTTGACAGGATCACAGATACGCAGTATTTT.

This clonotype was observed a few times. The chain uses TRBV19 and TRBJ2-2; the D gene is possibly TRBD1 (6 bases). Trimming took off 4 bases at V and 4 bases at J, with 10 bases between the two ends. The CDR3 loop spans 14 amino acids. Germline V lookup: CDR1 LNHDA, CDR2 SQIVND (reference sequence). In nucleotides, the CDR3 is TGTGCCAGTAGTACGGACAGCGGCACCGGGGAGCTGTTTTTT. It encodes CASSTDSGTGELFF.

The V call is TRBV11-1, the J call TRBJ2-2; 8 nucleotides agree with TRBD1. V gave up 3 bases and J gave up 6 bases; unmatched junction bases: 3. The CDR3 totals 14 residues. Looked up from germline, CDR1 is SGHAT and CDR2 is FQDESV (reference sequence). Here the CDR3 DNA reads TGTGCCAGCAGCTTCGGACAGGGATCCGGGGAGCTGTTTTTT. Its protein product is CASSFGQGSGELFF. Looking up the rest from reference TRBV11-1 and TRBJ2-2 gives the full variable domain: EAEVAQSPRYKITEKSQAVAFWCDPISGHATLYWYRQILGQGPELLVQFQDESVVDDSQLPKDRFSAERLKGVDSTLKIQPAELGDSAMYLCASSFGQGSGELFFGEGSRLTVL.

This clonotype was observed at least ten times. The genes are TRBV9 and TRBJ2-2; unclear D gene. The CDR3 has 13 residues. Per the germline V gene, CDR1 is SGDLS and CDR2 is YYNGEE. V lost 0 bases and J 4 bases, leaving 4 bases between the germline ends. The CDR3 DNA reads as TGTGCCAGCAGCGTAGAGTTCACCGGGGAGCTGTTTTTT. Translation gives CASSVEFTGELFF.

This clonotype has only a few counts. V usage is TRBV19 and J usage is TRBJ2-1; TRBD2 agrees at 12 bases. Germline CDR1 and CDR2: LNHDA and SQIVND (reference sequence). V was clipped by 3 bases and J by 5 bases; unmatched bases: 17. This CDR3 contains 20 residues. The CDR3, as DNA: TGTGCCAGTAGTATCGAAGGACTAGCGGGGCCCGCTGGGACCGACAATGAGCAGTTCTTC. This codes for CASSIEGLAGPAGTDNEQFF.

This chain joins TRBV28 and TRBJ1-2; TRBD1 aligns across 7 bases. Trimming took 6 bases from V and 3 from J; bases not matched to a gene: 4. The CDR3 length is 13 residues. CDR1 is MDHEN, CDR2 SYDVKM, per germline. The CDR3 sequence: CASSQQGYYGYTF. The CDR3 DNA reads TGTGCCAGCAGCCAACAGGGGTACTATGGCTACACCTTC.

This chain links TRBV27 with TRBJ1-4; 7 nucleotides align to TRBD1. The V gene end was trimmed by 2 bases and the J gene end by 7 bases; junction bases not matched to a gene: 4. The CDR3 contains 14 residues. CDR1 and CDR2 from the germline V gene are MNHEY and SMNVEV (reference sequence). The CDR3 nucleotides are TGTGCCAGCAGTTTAGACAGGGTCGGTGAAAAACTGTTTTTT. As protein: CASSLDRVGEKLFF.

This clonotype was seen repeatedly, ten times or more. This chain links TRBV20-1 with TRBJ2-3, with 13 bases lining up with TRBD2. The CDR3 is made up of 16 amino acids. Germline loops: CDR1 DFQATT, CDR2 SNEGSKA (reference sequence). V lost 4 bases, J lost 4 bases, and 8 bases stayed unmatched. Here the CDR3 DNA reads TGCAGTGCTACCGCAACTAGCGGGGGGGTCGCAGATACGCAGTATTTT. Translation gives CSATATSGGVADTQYF.

This clonotype was detected ten times or more. V and J are TRBV6-5 and TRBJ1-1; D remains ambiguous. Germline loops: CDR1 MNHEY, CDR2 SVGAGI. The CDR3 contains 15 residues. The germline V and J ends were trimmed by 3 bases and 4 bases, with 15 bases remaining between them. CDR3 nucleotide sequence: TGTGCCAGCAGTTATGCTACGATCGAGGGCACTGAAGCTTTCTTT. Translation: CASSYATIEGTEAFF.

This clonotype has at least ten counts. V is TRBV3-1 and J is TRBJ2-3; D perhaps matches TRBD2 (6 bases). Germline V lookup: CDR1 LGHDT, CDR2 YNNKEL (reference sequence). The V end was cut by 3 bases, the J end by 2 bases, with 15 bases between. The CDR3 loop spans 16 amino acids. CDR3 region: CASSHAGTLYTDTQYF. The CDR3 region has the DNA TGTGCCAGCAGCCACGCGGGGACTCTCTACACAGATACGCAGTATTTT.

The sample holds many counts of this clonotype. The CDR3: CASSATGDSNQPQHF. The CDR3 nucleotides read TGTGCCAGCAGCGCTACGGGGGATAGCAATCAGCCCCAGCATTTT. This chain connects TRBV9 to TRBJ1-5; weak D call: TRBD1 (5 bases). Germline lookup yields CDR1 SGDLS and CDR2 YYNGEE. The V gene lost 3 bases and the J gene lost 0 bases, with 10 bases spanning the gap. The CDR3 spans 15 residues.

V is TRBV19 and J is TRBJ1-2; weak D call: TRBD1 (6 bases). This CDR3 contains 15 residues. Germline V gene lookup returns CDR1 LNHDA and CDR2 SQIVND (reference sequence). The ends were cut back, 4 bases at V and 7 bases at J, with 19 bases in the middle. CDR3 DNA: TGTGCCAGTAGTACTCAAAGTTCGGGGGCTCTTGGCTACACCTTC. This encodes CASSTQSSGALGYTF. The full variable domain, in which reference TRBV19 and TRBJ1-2 provide the parts outside the CDR3, is DGGITQSPKYLFRKEGQNVTLSCEQNLNHDAMYWYRQDPGQGLRLIYYSQIVNDFQKGDIAEGYSVSREKKESFPLTVTSAQKNPTAFYLCASSTQSSGALGYTFGSGTRLTVV.

Comment on this clonotype: This CDR3 fails to terminate in the conserved phenylalanine or tryptophan, so it likely reflects a read error. This chain uses TRBV19 with TRBJ2-1; the D gene could be TRBD1 or TRBD2 (6 bases each). The CDR3 loop spans 16 amino acids. V dropped 1 base and J dropped 4 bases, with 14 bases sitting between them. Per germline, CDR1 LNHDA and CDR2 SQIVND (reference sequence). CDR3 bases: TGTGCCAGTAGTATAGGAGGGGGGAACCTATACAATGAGCAGTTCCTC. It encodes CASSIGGGNLYNEQFL.

This clonotype showed up many times. The gene calls are TRBV3-1 and TRBJ1-1, with 8 bases identical to TRBD1. This CDR3 has 15 residues. The V gene's germline CDR1 is LGHDT and CDR2 YNNKEL (reference sequence). The trim removed 5 bases at V and 3 bases at J, leaving 8 bases unmatched. This chain's CDR3 is CASSSWTGKDTEAFF. The CDR3 nucleotides read TGTGCCAGCAGCTCTTGGACAGGGAAGGACACTGAAGCTTTCTTT. The variable domain in full, completed from reference TRBV3-1 and TRBJ1-1, reads DTAVSQTPKYLVTQMGNDKSIKCEQNLGHDTMYWYKQDSKKFLKIMFSYNNKELIINETVPNRFSPKSPDKAHLNLHINSLELGDSAVYFCASSSWTGKDTEAFFGQGTRLTVV.

This sequence joins TRBV4-1 and TRBJ1-5; D not certain. Per the germline V gene, CDR1 is MGHRA and CDR2 is YSYEKL. The length of the CDR3 is 15 residues. The germline V and J ends were trimmed by 1 base and 7 bases, with 14 bases remaining between them. The CDR3 here is CASSQAGYVGQPQHF. The CDR3 DNA follows: TGCGCCAGCAGCCAAGCTGGTTACGTGGGGCAGCCCCAGCATTTT.

V gene TRBV9 combines with J gene TRBJ2-7; D is ambiguous. In germline, CDR1 is SGDLS, CDR2 YYNGEE. The CDR3 totals 15 residues. Trimming removed 4 bases at V and 1 base at J, with 15 bases between. Written as DNA, the CDR3 is TGTGCCAGCAGCCGTCTTGATGGCACGTCCTACGAGCAGTACTTC. This codes for CASSRLDGTSYEQYF.

This clonotype was found many times. The chain recombines TRBV10-3 with TRBJ2-7; D is possibly TRBD2 (7 bases). Germline loops: CDR1 ENHRY, CDR2 SYGVKD. The CDR3 spans 13 residues. CDR3 protein: CAVRGAAPYEQYF. Written as DNA, the CDR3 is TGTGCGGTTCGGGGGGCGGCCCCTTACGAGCAGTACTTC.

This clonotype appeared many times. This chain links TRBV2 with TRBJ1-5, with 7 bases fitting TRBD1. The CDR3 sequence is 18 residues long. Germline V gene lookup returns CDR1 SNHLY and CDR2 FYNNEI. V trimming: 0 bases; J trimming: 0 bases; junction bases outside the gene matches: 8. Written as DNA, the CDR3 is TGTGCCAGCAGTGAAGCGCGTCCCAGGGGGATTAGCAATCAGCCCCAGCATTTT. It translates to CASSEARPRGISNQPQHF.